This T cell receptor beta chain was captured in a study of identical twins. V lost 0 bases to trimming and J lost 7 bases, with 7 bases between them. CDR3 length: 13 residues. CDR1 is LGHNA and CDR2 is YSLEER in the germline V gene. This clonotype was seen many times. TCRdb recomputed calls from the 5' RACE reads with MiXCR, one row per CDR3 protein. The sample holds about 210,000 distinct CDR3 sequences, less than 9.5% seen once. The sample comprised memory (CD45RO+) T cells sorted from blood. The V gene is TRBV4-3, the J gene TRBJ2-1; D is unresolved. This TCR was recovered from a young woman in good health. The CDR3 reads CASSQDLRNEQFF. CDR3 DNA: TGCGCCAGCAGCCAAGATCTTCGGAATGAGCAGTTCTTC.